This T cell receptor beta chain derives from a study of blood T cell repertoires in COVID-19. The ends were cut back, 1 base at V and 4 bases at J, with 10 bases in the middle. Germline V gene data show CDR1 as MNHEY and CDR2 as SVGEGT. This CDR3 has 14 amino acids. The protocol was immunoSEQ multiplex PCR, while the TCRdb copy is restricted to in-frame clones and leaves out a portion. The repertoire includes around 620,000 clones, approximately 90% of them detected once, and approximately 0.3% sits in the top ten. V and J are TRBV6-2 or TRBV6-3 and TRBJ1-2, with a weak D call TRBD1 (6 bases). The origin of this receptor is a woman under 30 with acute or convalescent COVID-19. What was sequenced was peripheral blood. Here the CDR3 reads CASSYWDKLYGYTF. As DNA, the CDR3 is TGTGCCAGCAGTTACTGGGACAAACTCTATGGCTACACCTTC.